These 14 T cell receptor beta chains share one sample of origin, sequenced in a study of blood T cell repertoires in COVID-19. Libraries were prepared by immunoSEQ multiplex PCR; TCRdb keeps only in-frame clonotypes and omits some of them. The sample comprises 300,000 to 400,000 clones, around nine tenths of which are singletons, and about 1.1% rests with the top ten. The source material was PBMCs or T cells enriched from blood (not recorded which). Receptors were obtained from a woman between 18 and 30 years old who had recovered from COVID-19.

The V call is TRBV5-8, the J call TRBJ2-1; 12 nucleotides align to TRBD2. The germline CDR1 and CDR2 sequences are SGHTS and YDEGEE. V lost 3 bases and J lost 5; bases outside the gene matches: 6. This CDR3 region has 16 residues. CDR3 region: CASSWGTSGLNNEQFF. As DNA, the CDR3 is TGTGCCAGCAGCTGGGGGACTAGCGGGTTGAACAATGAGCAGTTCTTC.

The chain combines TRBV19 with TRBJ1-3; D not certain. Germline CDR1 reads LNHDA; CDR2 reads SQIVND (reference sequence). The CDR3 length is 16 residues. V lost 4 bases and J lost 0, with 13 bases in between. CDR3 amino acids: CASSSFVGYSGNTIYF. The CDR3 DNA reads TGTGCCAGTAGTAGCTTCGTCGGTTACTCTGGAAACACCATATATTTT. The variable domain in full, completed from reference TRBV19 and TRBJ1-3, reads DGGITQSPKYLFRKEGQNVTLSCEQNLNHDAMYWYRQDPGQGLRLIYYSQIVNDFQKGDIAEGYSVSREKKESFPLTVTSAQKNPTAFYLCASSSFVGYSGNTIYFGEGSWLTVV.

The CDR3 spells CASSQEVTNPYGYTF. As DNA, the CDR3 is TGTGCCAGCAGCCAAGAGGTAACAAACCCTTATGGCTACACCTTC. The chain combines TRBV9 with TRBJ1-2; D remains ambiguous. Deletions cut 4 bases from V and 5 bases from J, with 18 bases between. Germline V gives CDR1 SGDLS, CDR2 YYNGEE. The CDR3 has 15 amino acids.

The CDR3 spells CASSDSGGAQETQYF. CDR3 sequence (DNA): TGTGCCAGCAGCGACAGCGGGGGGGCGCAAGAGACCCAGTACTTC. The chain uses TRBV28 and TRBJ2-5; 10 bases are shared with TRBD2. In germline, CDR1 is MDHEN, CDR2 SYDVKM. CDR3 length: 15 residues. The junction had 6 bases not matched to a gene; V was cut back by 6 bases and J by 2 bases. Based on the CDR3 plus reference TRBV28 and TRBJ2-5, the full variable domain is DVKVTQSSRYLVKRTGEKVFLECVQDMDHENMFWYRQDPGLGLRLIYFSYDVKMKEKGDIPEGYSVSREKKERFSLILESASTNQTSMYLCASSDSGGAQETQYFGPGTRLLVL.

This sequence joins TRBV3-1 (or the pseudogene TRBV3-2) and TRBJ2-3; D might be TRBD2 (6 bases). The germline V and J ends were trimmed by 1 base and 2 bases, with 13 bases remaining between them. The germline V gene has CDR1 LGHDT and CDR2 YNNKEL (reference sequence). The length of the CDR3 is 16 residues. The CDR3 region has the DNA TGTGCCAGCAGCCAAGTACTCGGGGGAGACACAGATACGCAGTATTTT. Translation: CASSQVLGGDTDTQYF.

The V gene is TRBV5-1, the J gene TRBJ2-2; a possible D gene is TRBD1 (6 bases). CDR1 is SGHRS, CDR2 YFSETQ, per germline. The CDR3 totals 14 residues. Trimming removed 0 bases at V and 6 bases at J, with 9 bases between. CDR3 amino acids: CASSLGAGAGELFF. The CDR3 bases are TGCGCCAGCAGCTTGGGCGCAGGGGCCGGGGAGCTGTTTTTT.

This clone was detected only a few times. The chain has TRBV11-2 and TRBJ1-5; a possible D gene is TRBD1 (6 bases). The CDR3 length is 15 residues. Per germline, CDR1 SGHAT and CDR2 FQNNGV. The ends were cut back, 5 bases at V and 0 bases at J, with 11 bases in the middle. In nucleotides, the CDR3 is TGTGCCAGCAGCCTTACAGGGTATAGCAATCAGCCCCAGCATTTT. Residues: CASSLTGYSNQPQHF.

The V call is TRBV6-4, the J call TRBJ2-3, with D maybe TRBD2 (5 bases). Germline-derived CDR1 and CDR2 are MRHNA and SNTAGT. There are 16 residues in the CDR3. V was shortened by 2 bases and J by 1 base, with 13 bases between the two germline ends. The CDR3 coding sequence is TGTGCCAGCAGTGACGCCCTTCGAGGGCGCACAGATACGCAGTATTTT. This translates into CASSDALRGRTDTQYF.

This sequence joins TRBV30 and TRBJ1-4; 8 nucleotides agree with TRBD1. J gave up 8 bases and V 2 bases, and 4 bases lay outside the gene matches. CDR3 length: 13 residues. Germline lookup yields CDR1 GTSNPN and CDR2 SVGIG (reference sequence). Here the CDR3 reads CAWSTGGDEKLFF. The CDR3, as DNA: TGTGCCTGGAGTACAGGGGGTGACGAAAAACTGTTTTTT.

The chain couples TRBV28 to TRBJ1-1; 10 positions match TRBD1. V dropped 4 bases and J dropped 6; count of bases not matched to a gene: 8. This CDR3 has 15 amino acids. Looked up from germline, CDR1 is MDHEN and CDR2 is SYDVKM. Written as DNA, the CDR3 is TGTGCCAGCAGTTGGACGGACAGGGGGGAGCCTGAAGCTTTCTTT. The encoded protein is CASSWTDRGEPEAFF.

The chain employs TRBV7-2 and TRBJ2-7; 7 bases are shared with TRBD1. This CDR3 is built from 13 residues. V shed 8 bases, J shed 4 bases, and the junction held 8 bases outside the gene matches. Germline V lookup: CDR1 SGHTA, CDR2 FQGNSA. The CDR3 DNA reads TGTGCCAGCGGAGGACAGGAACAATACGAGCAGTACTTC. Protein: CASGGQEQYEQYF.

The V and J genes are TRBV2 and TRBJ1-1, with D uncertain. The CDR3 loop spans 17 amino acids. Germline V CDR1 and CDR2: SNHLY, FYNNEI. Trimming pared 1 base from V and 1 base from J, leaving 16 bases between. CDR3 residues: CASSEGILYRENTEAFF. For the CDR3, the DNA is TGTGCCAGCAGTGAAGGAATTTTGTACAGAGAGAACACTGAAGCTTTCTTT.

The rearrangement joins TRBV7-9 to TRBJ2-5; 8 bases agree with TRBD2. The trim removed 5 bases at V and 4 bases at J, leaving 3 bases unmatched. The germline CDR1 and CDR2 sequences are SEHNR and FQNEAQ (reference sequence). The CDR3 is 13 amino acids. The CDR3 protein is CASSERGRETQYF. In nucleotides, the CDR3 is TGTGCCAGCAGCGAGCGGGGGAGAGAGACCCAGTACTTC.

This clone was observed once. V gene TRBV28 combines with J gene TRBJ1-1; TRBD1 is a possible D gene (6 bases). V was trimmed by 7 bases and J by 3 bases, leaving 15 bases between them. The CDR3 loop spans 14 amino acids. Germline lookup yields CDR1 MDHEN and CDR2 SYDVKM. The CDR3 DNA sequence: TGTGCCAGCACCCCCCCAGGGGTCTACACTGAAGCTTTCTTT. It codes for CASTPPGVYTEAFF.